The T cell receptor (beta chain) under discussion was sequenced for a study of OX40 agonist ivuxolimab in advanced cancers. Study information: Treatment of patients was with ivuxolimab, an agonistic anti-OX40 (CD134) antibody. Melanoma, hepatocellular carcinoma, head and neck or renal cell cancer occurred in dose-escalation patients.

With regard to this clone: Its antigen is still unknown.

The germline gives CDR1 MNHEY, CDR2 SVGAGI. The CDR3 loop spans 15 amino acids. Trimming pared 4 bases from V and 3 bases from J, leaving 13 bases between. Study-level findings and limits: CD4+ and CD8+ blood T cells expanded clonally by week 6 at 0.1 to 3.0 mg/kg.

Measured with immunoSEQ multiplex PCR; TCRdb has only the in-frame clones, and not every one. The profile shows 80,000 or so clones, less than 95% of them singletons. This sequence originates from an adult with an advanced solid tumor such as melanoma, head and neck, liver or kidney cancer. Sequenced here: CD4+ or CD8+ T cells sorted from blood, sampled in a trial of the OX40 agonist ivuxolimab. The chain links TRBV6-5 to TRBJ2-4, with D unresolved. CDR3 in DNA: TGTGCCAGCAGTTCCGTCGGTTGGGACAAAAACATTCAGTACTTC. Translating gives CASSSVGWDKNIQYF.